These T cell receptor beta chains were read from a single sample in a study of T cell responses to AZD1222 COVID-19 vaccine. TCRdb's copy holds only in-frame clones and misses some; the assay was immunoSEQ multiplex PCR. Among some 200,000 clones listed, around 94% were seen once. Source: peripheral blood, taken on day 0 of AZD1222 vaccination. These receptor sequences come from an adult in good health. Each CDR3 is given with its conserved first and last residue. D genes are given only for firm matches. Only some rows state a clone size, as once, few, many or a class for expanded clones.

V	size	J	D	CDR3	DNA
TRBV3-1/TRBV3-2	.	TRBJ1-1	.	CASSQTNEAFF	TGTGCCAGCAGCCAAACTAACGAAGCTTTCTTT
TRBV24-1	.	TRBJ1-1	TRBD1	CATSKGQGMNTEAFF	TGTGCCACCAGCAAAGGACAGGGGATGAACACTGAAGCTTTCTTT
TRBV2	.	TRBJ1-5	.	CASTPIDRSNQPQHF	TGTGCCAGCACTCCTATAGACAGGTCCAATCAGCCCCAGCATTTT
TRBV19	.	TRBJ1-5	.	CASSTGRVNQPQHF	TGTGCCAGTAGTACCGGCAGGGTTAATCAGCCCCAGCATTTT
TRBV2	.	TRBJ1-5	.	CASSISEAQPQHF	TGTGCCAGCAGTATTTCGGAGGCTCAGCCCCAGCATTTT
TRBV15	.	TRBJ2-3	TRBD1	CATSRYRDRGPDTQYF	TGTGCCACCAGCCGATACCGGGACAGGGGGCCGGATACGCAGTATTTT
TRBV7-2	.	TRBJ2-3	TRBD2	CASSRGGDTDTQYF	TGTGCCAGCAGCCGTGGGGGGGACACAGATACGCAGTATTTT
TRBV6-5	.	TRBJ1-3	.	CASSYQEGRSGNTIYF	TGTGCCAGCAGTTACCAGGAGGGGCGCTCTGGAAACACCATATATTTT
TRBV4-2	.	TRBJ1-1	TRBD1	CASSQDHGQGVLAFF	TGTGCCAGCAGCCAAGATCACGGGCAGGGGGTTTTGGCTTTCTTT
TRBV5-8	.	TRBJ2-1	.	CASRKTGTNEQFF	TGTGCCAGCAGAAAGACCGGGACCAATGAGCAGTTCTTC
TRBV25-1	.	TRBJ2-5	TRBD2	CASERLAGGRGTQYF	TGTGCCTCAGAGAGGCTAGCGGGGGGCCGGGGGACCCAGTACTTC
TRBV7-9	once	TRBJ1-1	.	CASSLEVRVLTHTEAFF	TGTGCCAGCAGCTTAGAAGTCAGGGTATTGACTCACACTGAAGCTTTCTTT
TRBV4-2	.	TRBJ1-4	.	CASSQEGGSTNEKLFF	TGTGCCAGCAGCCAAGAGGGGGGGTCAACTAATGAAAAACTGTTTTTT
TRBV9	.	TRBJ1-2	.	CASSVAAGRGYTF	TGTGCCAGCAGCGTAGCGGCAGGGCGAGGCTACACCTTC
TRBV24-1	few	TRBJ1-2	.	CATSDLEQNYGYTF	TGTGCCACCAGTGATTTAGAACAGAACTATGGCTACACCTTC
TRBV19	once	TRBJ1-5	.	CASSLGAGENQPQHF	TGTGCCAGTAGTCTAGGGGCAGGGGAAAATCAGCCCCAGCATTTT
TRBV9	few	TRBJ2-7	TRBD2	CASSPSGSPYEQYF	TGTGCCAGCAGCCCTAGCGGGAGTCCGTACGAGCAGTACTTC
TRBV20-1	.	TRBJ2-5	TRBD2	CSASTSGQETQYF	TGCAGTGCTAGTACTAGCGGGCAAGAGACCCAGTACTTC
TRBV7-6	once	TRBJ1-6	.	CASSLQENSPLHF	TGTGCCAGCAGCTTACAAGAGAATTCACCCCTCCACTTT
TRBV19	.	TRBJ2-1	.	CASSDLLGYSQDSYNEQFF	TGTGCCAGTAGCGACCTCCTTGGTTATAGCCAAGACTCCTACAATGAGCAGTTCTTC
TRBV30	few	TRBJ1-5	.	CAWSVTSLRGGIWNQPQHF	TGTGCCTGGAGCGTGACCTCCCTCCGCGGGGGTATATGGAATCAGCCCCAGCATTTT